What follows are 5 T cell receptor beta chains derived from one specimen sequenced in a study of CD8+ T cells in alopecia areata. RNA extraction was followed by reverse transcription into cDNA, which acted as the sequencing template. The data were produced by immunoSEQ multiplex PCR, yet TCRdb's version contains in-frame clones alone and is incomplete. Among 140,000 to 150,000 clones listed, approximately 50% were seen once. This specimen was CD4+ T cells sorted from blood, taken at week 0. The receptors originated from a human donor with alopecia areata.

This chain links TRBV15 with TRBJ2-4; D is perhaps TRBD1 or TRBD2 (5 bases each). The V gene's germline CDR1 is LNHNV and CDR2 YYDKDF (reference sequence). The CDR3 contains 15 residues. V lost 6 bases and J 2 bases, leaving 14 bases between the germline ends. This CDR3 is CATRPIRDPKNIQYF. Here the CDR3 DNA reads TGTGCCACCAGGCCAATCCGGGACCCCAAAAACATTCAGTACTTC.

The V call is TRBV30, the J call TRBJ2-1; TRBD2 matches 8 bases. The CDR3 runs 18 residues. Germline V gives CDR1 GTSNPN, CDR2 SVGIG (reference sequence). The trim removed 0 bases at V and 4 bases at J, leaving 14 bases unmatched. CDR3 sequence: CAWSVLSGDLQSYNEQFF. The CDR3, as DNA: TGTGCCTGGAGTGTACTTAGCGGGGATTTGCAAAGTTACAATGAGCAGTTCTTC.

This chain links TRBV6-1 with TRBJ2-1; 7 bases map to TRBD2. Germline V gene data show CDR1 as MNHNS and CDR2 as SASEGT. The CDR3 totals 16 residues. V trimming: 1 base; J trimming: 2 bases; junction bases outside the gene matches: 5. The CDR3 DNA follows: TGTGCCAGCAGTGAAGTCGGGGGGAGGGCCTACAATGAGCAGTTCTTC. Its protein product is CASSEVGGRAYNEQFF.

This chain links TRBV29-1 with TRBJ1-1, with TRBD1 matching 7 bases. The CDR3 spans 12 residues. The V gene end was trimmed by 6 bases and the J gene end by 4 bases; junction bases not matched to a gene: 5. Germline loops: CDR1 SQVTM, CDR2 ANQGSEA. The CDR3 DNA reads as TGCAGCGTCAAACAGGGGTCCACTGAAGCTTTCTTT. This encodes CSVKQGSTEAFF. Variable domain in full (rest from reference TRBV29-1 and TRBJ1-1): SAVISQKPSRDICQRGTSLTIQCQVDSQVTMMFWYRQQPGQSLTLIATANQGSEATYESGFVIDKFPISRPNLTFSTLTVSNMSPEDSSIYLCSVKQGSTEAFFGQGTRLTVV.

This clone was seen more than once but under ten times. CDR3 bases: TGTGCCAGCATGGCTTCGGAGGGCCCCTACGAGCAGTACTTC. Its translation is CASMASEGPYEQYF. The V and J genes are TRBV6-1 and TRBJ2-7; TRBD2 is a possible D gene (6 bases). Per germline, CDR1 MNHNS and CDR2 SASEGT. This CDR3 contains 14 residues. V was shortened by 7 bases and J by 2 bases, with 15 bases between the two germline ends.